The sample holds a few counts of the clone carrying this T cell receptor beta chain. The antigen is undetermined. This sample stems from a study of blood T cells in healthy people across ages. Study-level findings and limits: Diversity of TCR beta per million T cells declined in a roughly linear way with age. There were more naive CD4+ cells and higher diversity in long-lived donors than in aged donors.

This CDR3 contains 14 residues. V lost 0 bases and J lost 7; bases outside the gene matches: 3. CDR1 MNHEY and CDR2 SMNVEV come from the germline V gene (reference sequence). The people who gave samples were healthy Caucasians from Russia, aged about 6 to 100. Through a sample-barcoded 5' primer and a J-beta primer mix, a second PCR was run for roughly 6 to 11 cycles. Template switching added a 12-random-nucleotide identifier to every cDNA molecule. A single record per CDR3 protein comes from TCRdb applying MiXCR to the 5' RACE reads. This sample has approximately 790,000 distinct CDR3 sequences, with about 62% found just once.

V is TRBV27 and J is TRBJ1-5; 7 positions agree with TRBD1. Sequenced input: blood. The clonotype was recovered from a man aged 25 to 40 in good health. CDR3 DNA sequence: TGTGCCAGCAGTTTATCAGGGGGCAGGCAGCCCCAGCATTTT. This encodes CASSLSGGRQPQHF.